This T cell receptor (beta chain) was recovered during a study of human T cells and chemical hapten exposure. Study-level background: Each patch test put 0.01% DPC on the upper back, and results were read at 6 days.

Comment on this clonotype: The antigen remains undetermined.

Specified time point: patch test 1, 2 weeks after DPC sensitization. Described treatment: therapeutic diphenylcyclopropenone sensitization with weekly scalp DPC. TCRdb re-derived calls from the RACE reads in MiXCR, one entry per CDR3 protein. The table lists about 120,000 distinct CDR3 sequences, about an eighth of them singletons. Notes on the study in general: Expanded TCRs created a significantly greater count of big CDR3 similarity clusters than controls did.

The CDR3 is 13 residues long. The ends were cut back, 7 bases at V and 3 bases at J, with 12 bases in the middle. Germline V gene lookup returns CDR1 ENHRY and CDR2 SYGVKD. Specimen: whole blood, collected in connection with sensitization to the hapten diphenylcyclopropenone (DPC). The receptor was derived from a man aged 18 to 35 with alopecia areata. Some clones in this sample may be carry-over from other donors' samples. V and J are TRBV10-3 and TRBJ1-1; TRBD1 might be the D (5 bases). In nucleotides, the CDR3 is TGTGCCATCATCAGGGATCCCCACACTGAAGCTTTCTTT. Amino acid sequence: CAIIRDPHTEAFF.